What follows are 30 T cell receptor beta chains derived from one specimen sequenced in a study of cytomegalovirus exposure and HLA in healthy donors. PCR was performed using 60 Vbeta and 13 Jbeta primers. The data were produced by immunoSEQ multiplex PCR, yet TCRdb's version contains in-frame clones alone and is incomplete. The data show approximately 190,000 clones, over 80% seen once. Sequenced sample: PBMCs. These receptors were taken from a man aged 25 to 45 in good health and CMV-seronegative.

The rearrangement uses TRBV5-6 and TRBJ2-1; 10 nucleotides align to TRBD1. The CDR3 has 13 amino acids. V dropped 2 bases and J dropped 8; count of bases not matched to a gene: 1. Germline loops: CDR1 SGHDT, CDR2 YYEEEE. CDR3 sequence: CASSFGTGDEQFF. In nucleotides, the CDR3 is TGTGCCAGCAGCTTCGGGACAGGGGATGAGCAGTTCTTC.

This chain joins TRBV5-6 and TRBJ1-2; possibly TRBD1 for D (5 bases). Germline values: CDR1 SGHDT, CDR2 YYEEEE. This CDR3 is 17 amino acids long. V lost 1 base, J lost 4 bases, and 20 bases lay in between. CDR3 sequence (DNA): TGTGCCAGCAGCTTGTCGCCAAAAGGGGAAGGTATCTATGGCTACACCTTC. This translates into CASSLSPKGEGIYGYTF. Full variable domain (outside the CDR3, taken from reference TRBV5-6 and TRBJ1-2): DAGVTQSPTHLIKTRGQQVTLRCSPKSGHDTVSWYQQALGQGPQFIFQYYEEEERQRGNFPDRFSGHQFPNYSSELNVNALLLGDSALYLCASSLSPKGEGIYGYTFGSGTRLTVV.

This rearrangement joins TRBV30 to TRBJ1-2; D remains unclear. V lost 4 bases to trimming and J lost 2 bases, with 11 bases between them. CDR1 is GTSNPN, CDR2 SVGIG, per germline (reference sequence). CDR3 length: 13 amino acids. The CDR3: CAWNAGLNYGYTF. The CDR3 DNA follows: TGTGCCTGGAACGCAGGACTCAACTATGGCTACACCTTC.

The chain couples TRBV4-3 to TRBJ1-1, with 7 bases identical to TRBD1. In germline, CDR1 is LGHNA, CDR2 YSLEER. V was clipped by 3 bases and J by 6 bases; unmatched bases: 4. This CDR3 has 13 amino acids. The CDR3, as DNA: TGCGCCAGCAGCCATATAACAGGGGCTGAAGCTTTCTTT. This sequence encodes CASSHITGAEAFF.

The rearrangement uses TRBV6-5 and TRBJ2-3, with D perhaps matching TRBD2 (5 bases). The CDR3 extends over 12 amino acids. Looked up from germline, CDR1 is MNHEY and CDR2 is SVGAGI. V was cut by 7 bases and J by 6 bases, with 11 bases left in between. The CDR3 bases are TGTGCCAGCACCCGCCGAGGGGATACGCAGTATTTT. This translates into CASTRRGDTQYF.

The chain links TRBV30 to TRBJ2-7; 7 bases fit TRBD1. The CDR3 consists of 16 residues. Germline assignment: CDR1 GTSNPN and CDR2 SVGIG (reference sequence). Trimming removed 2 bases from V and 1 base from J; junction bases left unmatched: 11. Here the CDR3 DNA reads TGTGCCTGGAGTCTCTCCCTGGACAGGCCGTCCTACGAGCAGTACTTC. Its protein is CAWSLSLDRPSYEQYF.

In the case of this clone: The DNA is left out, because the CDR3 cannot be placed on it with certainty; the CDR3 is given as TCRdb lists it. The J gene is TRBJ1-5, the V gene TRBV2; TRBD1, the D gene given by the table, was not confirmed from the DNA. Per the germline V gene, CDR1 is SNHLY and CDR2 is FYNNEI. Counting both end residues, the CDR3 totals 15 amino acids. The CDR3 sequence: CASSSSTGGNQPQHF.

V usage is TRBV7-8 and J usage is TRBJ1-5, with a tentative D call TRBD1 (6 bases). There are 15 residues in the CDR3. Germline V gene sequence: CDR1 SGHVS, CDR2 FQNEAQ. Trimming cost V 1 base and J 7 bases, with 14 bases left between them. CDR3 residues: CASSLGAGAGQPQHF. CDR3 bases: TGTGCCAGCAGCTTAGGGGCAGGGGCCGGGCAGCCCCAGCATTTT. The full variable domain, completed using reference TRBV7-8 and TRBJ1-5, is GAGVSQSPRYKVAKRGQDVALRCDPISGHVSLFWYQQALGQGPEFLTYFQNEAQLDKSGLPSDRFFAERPEGSVSTLKIQRTQQEDSAVYLCASSLGAGAGQPQHFGDGTRLSIL.

V usage is TRBV5-1 and J usage is TRBJ1-4; no reliable D call. This CDR3 comprises 15 residues. Germline V lookup: CDR1 SGHRS, CDR2 YFSETQ. V was clipped by 0 bases and J by 3 bases, with 9 bases between them. This CDR3 reads CASSLEEGSNEKLFF. Written as DNA, the CDR3 is TGCGCCAGCAGCTTGGAGGAGGGCTCTAATGAAAAACTGTTTTTT. Using reference TRBV5-1 and TRBJ1-4 for the parts outside the CDR3, the full variable domain is KAGVTQTPRYLIKTRGQQVTLSCSPISGHRSVSWYQQTPGQGLQFLFEYFSETQRNKGNFPGRFSGRQFSNSRSEMNVSTLELGDSALYLCASSLEEGSNEKLFFGSGTQLSVL.

This sequence joins TRBV5-4 and TRBJ2-7, with TRBD1 matching 7 bases. The CDR3 has 15 residues. V lost 4 bases to trimming and J lost 0 bases; unmatched junction nucleotides: 7. CDR1 and CDR2 from the germline V gene are SGHNT and YYREEE (reference sequence). CDR3 in amino acids: CASSAWDSLSYEQYF. CDR3 bases: TGTGCCAGCAGCGCCTGGGACAGCCTCTCCTACGAGCAGTACTTC.

V usage is TRBV7-9 and J usage is TRBJ2-1; maybe TRBD1 (5 bases). V was clipped by 2 bases and J by 6 bases, with 8 bases between them. CDR1 SEHNR and CDR2 FQNEAQ come from the germline V gene (reference sequence). CDR3 length: 13 amino acids. CDR3 in DNA: TGTGCCAGCAGCTTAACAGGTCCCAATGAGCAGTTCTTC. Its protein product is CASSLTGPNEQFF.

This sequence joins TRBV11-2 and TRBJ2-1; 8 bases agree with TRBD1. Germline values: CDR1 SGHAT, CDR2 FQNNGV. The CDR3 sequence is 15 residues long. V lost 4 bases, J lost 7 bases, and 9 bases stayed unmatched. This CDR3 is CASSSVQGVGNEQFF. DNA for the CDR3: TGTGCCAGCAGCTCGGTACAGGGGGTAGGGAATGAGCAGTTCTTC.

Turning to this clone: Relative to the germline gene, one junction end is altered; a read error may explain this. V and J are TRBV11-2 and TRBJ2-7; TRBD1 is a possible D gene (5 bases). CDR3 size: 15 residues. The germline CDR1 and CDR2 sequences are SGHAT and FQNNGV. This CDR3 is CTSSLSPDSTYEQYF. CDR3 DNA sequence: TGTACCAGCAGCTTAAGTCCAGACAGTACTTACGAGCAGTACTTC.

The sample holds one count of this clone. The rearrangement uses TRBV28 and TRBJ2-2, with TRBD1 matching 8 bases. The junction had 8 bases not matched to a gene; V was cut back by 6 bases and J by 2 bases. Germline CDR1 MDHEN, CDR2 SYDVKM. CDR3 length: 16 residues. CDR3 protein: CASSTTGTGNTGELFF. CDR3 sequence (DNA): TGTGCCAGCAGCACTACTGGGACAGGAAACACCGGGGAGCTGTTTTTT.

The V call is TRBV6-1, the J call TRBJ2-7; possible D gene TRBD2, 5 bases. V lost 7 bases, J lost 5 bases, and 18 bases lay in between. Per the germline V gene, CDR1 is MNHNS and CDR2 is SASEGT. The CDR3 runs to 14 residues. CDR3 coding DNA: TGTGCCAGCACCAGAAAAGAGGGCTTCGACGAGCAGTACTTC. It yields the protein CASTRKEGFDEQYF.

This chain uses TRBV7-8 with TRBJ2-7; TRBD1 agrees at 7 bases. The J segment lost 0 bases and the V segment lost 5 bases, leaving 7 bases of the junction unmatched. The CDR3 loop spans 15 amino acids. Looked up from germline, CDR1 is SGHVS and CDR2 is FQNEAQ. The CDR3 DNA follows: TGTGCCAGCAGCACCGGGACAGACTACTCCTACGAGCAGTACTTC. Translation gives CASSTGTDYSYEQYF.

The V call is TRBV2, the J call TRBJ2-5; 8 bases align to TRBD1. The J call may be wrong; the DNA end is better matched by TRBJ2-7. There are 15 residues in the CDR3. In germline, CDR1 is SNHLY, CDR2 FYNNEI. The chain's CDR3 is CASRGDRTASYEQYF. The CDR3 DNA is TGTGCCAGCAGGGGGGACAGGACGGCCTCCTACGAGCAGTACTTC.

This chain uses TRBV6-6 with TRBJ1-5; D possibly corresponds to TRBD1 (5 bases). V was clipped by 8 bases and J by 11 bases, with 10 bases between them. The V gene's germline CDR1 is MNHNY and CDR2 SVGAGI (reference sequence). The CDR3 spans 10 residues. The CDR3 loop is CASYSGAQHF. The CDR3 bases are TGTGCCAGCTATTCGGGGGCCCAGCATTTT.

CDR3 sequence: CASTEGVSWEQYF. DNA of the CDR3: TGTGCCAGCACAGAAGGGGTGAGTTGGGAGCAGTACTTC. The genes are TRBV2 and TRBJ2-7, with D possibly being TRBD1 (5 bases). The CDR3 runs 13 residues. Germline CDR1 SNHLY, CDR2 FYNNEI. V was trimmed by 7 bases and J by 7 bases, leaving 17 bases between them.

This rearrangement joins TRBV2 to TRBJ1-2, with 9 positions matching TRBD1. V dropped 11 bases and J dropped 1; count of bases not matched to a gene: 11. The CDR3 loop spans 15 amino acids. CDR1 and CDR2 from the germline V gene are SNHLY and FYNNEI. CDR3 amino acids: CAGQGTRRLNYGYTF. In DNA form, the CDR3 reads TGTGCCGGACAGGGGACACGCCGTCTTAACTATGGCTACACCTTC.

The chain couples TRBV6-5 to TRBJ1-1; D may be TRBD1 (5 bases). Trimming left V 4 bases short and J 1 base short, with 16 bases between. CDR1 and CDR2 (germline): MNHEY, SVGAGI. The CDR3 runs 16 residues. The chain's CDR3 is CASSSWVGQGNTEAFF. For the CDR3, the DNA is TGTGCCAGCAGTTCCTGGGTAGGGCAGGGGAACACTGAAGCTTTCTTT.

CDR3 nucleotide sequence: TGTGCCAGCAGCTTGCCGGGACAGGTCCGTCAGCCCCAGCATTTT. Amino acids: CASSLPGQVRQPQHF. The rearrangement joins TRBV28 to TRBJ1-5, with 8 bases that match TRBD1. CDR3 length equals 15 residues. Germline V gene lookup returns CDR1 MDHEN and CDR2 SYDVKM. Germline trimming cut 6 bases from V and 6 bases from J; bases unmatched to any gene: 10.

The chain carries TRBV28 and TRBJ2-1, with D hard to call. The germline CDR1 and CDR2 sequences are MDHEN and SYDVKM. The V end was cut by 6 bases, the J end by 2 bases, with 8 bases between. The CDR3 is 13 amino acids. This CDR3 is CASSSSAYNEQFF. The CDR3 DNA is TGTGCCAGCAGCTCCTCCGCCTACAATGAGCAGTTCTTC.

The gene calls are TRBV5-1 and TRBJ2-1, with a weak D call TRBD1 (6 bases). Between the trimmed V and J ends, which lost 7 bases and 2 bases, there was a span of 13 bases. Looked up from germline, CDR1 is SGHRS and CDR2 is YFSETQ. The CDR3 extends over 14 amino acids. Here the CDR3 DNA reads TGCGCCAGCCGCCTGGGGGACACCTACAATGAGCAGTTCTTC. Translating it yields CASRLGDTYNEQFF. Complete variable domain (other parts from reference TRBV5-1 and TRBJ2-1): KAGVTQTPRYLIKTRGQQVTLSCSPISGHRSVSWYQQTPGQGLQFLFEYFSETQRNKGNFPGRFSGRQFSNSRSEMNVSTLELGDSALYLCASRLGDTYNEQFFGPGTRLTVL.

CDR3 region: CASSQEPRGGYYGYTF. DNA of the CDR3: TGTGCCAGCAGCCAAGAGCCCAGGGGTGGGTACTATGGCTACACCTTC. The chain joins TRBV4-2 to TRBJ1-2, with D possibly matching TRBD1 (6 bases). Trimming pared 0 bases from V and 3 bases from J, leaving 14 bases between. Germline CDR1 reads LGHNA; CDR2 reads YNFKEQ. This CDR3 spans 16 amino acids.

This clone was recorded once. This rearrangement joins TRBV6-1 to TRBJ2-1; D is unclear. CDR1 MNHNS and CDR2 SASEGT come from the germline V gene. The CDR3 consists of 13 residues. V was pared by 7 bases and J by 8 bases, with 15 bases between. The CDR3 nucleotides read TGTGCCAGCACTAGGATGTTAGGTGATGAGCAGTTCTTC. Translated: CASTRMLGDEQFF.

This chain joins TRBV9 and TRBJ1-4; 9 nucleotides agree with TRBD1. Germline V gene lookup returns CDR1 SGDLS and CDR2 YYNGEE. Trimming at V came to 3 bases and at J to 5 bases, leaving 8 bases not matched to a gene. The CDR3 is 16 residues long. CDR3 amino acids: CASSANNRGRNEKLFF. As DNA, the CDR3 is TGTGCCAGCAGCGCCAACAACAGGGGGCGAAATGAAAAACTGTTTTTT. Variable domain in full (rest from reference TRBV9 and TRBJ1-4): DSGVTQTPKHLITATGQRVTLRCSPRSGDLSVYWYQQSLDQGLQFLIQYYNGEERAKGNILERFSAQQFPDLHSELNLSSLELGDSALYFCASSANNRGRNEKLFFGSGTQLSVL.

The chain combines TRBV9 with TRBJ2-7, with 10 nucleotides matching TRBD2. Germline CDR1 and CDR2: SGDLS and YYNGEE. Trimming took 4 bases from V and 4 from J; bases not matched to a gene: 8. The CDR3 has 15 amino acids. The CDR3 nucleotides are TGTGCCAGCAGCCCAAGACTAGCGGGTTCGTACGAGCAGTACTTC. It specifies CASSPRLAGSYEQYF.

The chain employs TRBV19 and TRBJ2-7; 8 bases are shared with TRBD1. V gave up 5 bases and J gave up 2 bases; unmatched junction bases: 5. CDR1 is LNHDA and CDR2 is SQIVND in the germline V gene (reference sequence). The CDR3 contains 14 residues. The CDR3 loop is CASSPIRGPYEQYF. The DNA of the CDR3 is TGTGCCAGTAGTCCCATCAGGGGGCCCTACGAGCAGTACTTC.

This clone was seen just once. The same CDR3 is also encoded by other DNA sequences in this sample. The chain links TRBV28 to TRBJ1-2, with D tentatively TRBD1 (6 bases). The V end was cut by 7 bases, the J end by 8 bases, with 26 bases between. The CDR3 sequence is 16 residues long. CDR1 and CDR2 from the germline V gene are MDHEN and SYDVKM. CDR3 in amino acids: CASKESVGGGRVGYTF. The CDR3 DNA is TGTGCCAGCAAGGAAAGTGTAGGCGGGGGCCGGGTGGGCTACACCTTC.